These 8 T cell receptor beta chains came from one sample sequenced in a study of T cell clonotyping in hematopoietic cell transplantation (dated by TCRdb to 2020 to 2022). To prepare the library, the immunoSEQ multiplex PCR assay was applied. This immuneACCESS table, as held by TCRdb, lists in-frame sequences with V and J called but not all clones. Of the missing ones, under half trace to an unresolved V gene in checked studies; the others have no known cause. In all, the sample holds 15,000 or so clones, and 95% to 98% of those were seen once. The ten largest account for around 4.2% of the sample. The time point label on this specimen signifies: 30 days after allo-HCT. The material was peripheral blood mononuclear cells, obtained 30 days after allogeneic stem cell transplant. Receptors were obtained from a female patient aged 50 to 65 who had an allogeneic stem cell transplant from an unrelated donor, so T cells may come from the graft donor. Some clones in this sample may be carry-over from other donors' samples.

The chain joins TRBV9 to TRBJ1-3, with D uncertain. The CDR3 totals 14 residues. The V gene's germline CDR1 is SGDLS and CDR2 YYNGEE. The V and J ends lost 2 bases and 1 base respectively, with 7 bases between them. The CDR3 here is CASSVRVSGNTIYF. The CDR3 coding sequence is TGTGCCAGCAGCGTCCGGGTTTCTGGAAACACCATATATTTT.

In its sample, this clone was seen once. V usage is TRBV4-1 and J usage is TRBJ1-6; TRBD1 is a possible D gene (6 bases). The CDR3 length is 15 residues. Per the germline V gene, CDR1 is MGHRA and CDR2 is YSYEKL. Deletions cut 6 bases from V and 7 bases from J, with 16 bases between. DNA for the CDR3: TGCGCCAGCAGGAATCCGGGGGGCGGGAATTCACCCCTCCACTTT. Protein product: CASRNPGGGNSPLHF.

The rearrangement joins TRBV2 to TRBJ1-5, with D unclear. The V end lost 1 base, the J end lost 0 bases, and 7 bases lay between the germline ends. The CDR3 length is 15 residues. The germline gives CDR1 SNHLY, CDR2 FYNNEI. The CDR3 loop reads CASSEVTDSNQPQHF. CDR3 bases: TGTGCCAGCAGTGAAGTGACGGATAGCAATCAGCCCCAGCATTTT.

In its sample, this clone was seen once. The junction and the germline gene differ at one end; a read error may be behind it. The J gene is TRBJ2-2, the V gene TRBV2, with D unresolved. The V gene's germline CDR1 is SNHLY and CDR2 FYNNEI. The CDR3 runs to 13 residues. CDR3 residues: CASREENTGELFF. CDR3 DNA sequence: TGTGCCAGCAGGGAAGAAAACACCGGGGAGCTGTTTTTT.

This clone was counted between two and nine times. The chain employs TRBV9 and TRBJ2-1; 10 bases agree with TRBD2. V lost 2 bases, J lost 12 bases, and 11 bases stayed unmatched. The germline CDR1 and CDR2 sequences are SGDLS and YYNGEE. The CDR3 is made up of 15 amino acids. CDR3 sequence: CASSVSGGLGHGQFF. CDR3 bases: TGTGCCAGCAGCGTTAGCGGGGGGCTCGGACATGGGCAGTTCTTC. Full variable domain (outside the CDR3, taken from reference TRBV9 and TRBJ2-1): DSGVTQTPKHLITATGQRVTLRCSPRSGDLSVYWYQQSLDQGLQFLIQYYNGEERAKGNILERFSAQQFPDLHSELNLSSLELGDSALYFCASSVSGGLGHGQFFGPGTRLTVL.

The CDR3 DNA reads TGCAGCGTTGAAGATCGGGCAGGAGGTAGTAAGAACGAGCAGTACTTC. Its protein is CSVEDRAGGSKNEQYF. The V gene is TRBV29-1, the J gene TRBJ2-7; tentatively, D is TRBD2 (5 bases). Trimming took off 0 bases at V and 5 bases at J, with 20 bases between the two ends. The germline gives CDR1 SQVTM, CDR2 ANQGSEA. There are 16 residues in the CDR3.

This chain uses TRBV23-1 with TRBJ1-2, with 12 bases lining up with TRBD1. TRBV23-1 is noted as an ORF with a role that remains uncertain. The CDR3 is made up of 14 amino acids. In DNA, the CDR3 is TGCGAGCCAGCCGCGGGACAGGGGGCCGGTGGCTACACCTTC. This encodes CEPAAGQGAGGYTF.

The chain links TRBV7-2 to TRBJ1-6, with a possible D match to TRBD1 (5 bases). The CDR3 runs to 15 residues. The germline V and J ends were trimmed by 3 bases and 7 bases, with 13 bases remaining between them. Per the germline V gene, CDR1 is SGHTA and CDR2 is FQGNSA. The CDR3: CASSFSATANSPLHF. For the CDR3, the DNA is TGTGCCAGCAGCTTTTCTGCGACAGCCAATTCACCCCTCCACTTT.